These 22 T cell receptor beta chains were sequenced from one sample in a study of Graves' ophthalmopathy and Graves' hyperthyroidism. Investigators amplified TCR beta CDR3 regions from RNA transcripts. HTBI primers primed a first-round RT-PCR, and a second-round multiplex PCR followed. TCRdb called the multiplex PCR reads again in MiXCR, with one record for every CDR3 protein. The sample lists about 740,000 distinct CDR3 sequences, 35% to 50% occurring once. Sequencing used peripheral blood. These receptors were taken from an adult man with Graves' ophthalmopathy.

The V call is TRBV7-9, the J call TRBJ1-5, with unresolved D. The CDR3 is 16 residues long. Trimming cost V 0 bases and J 4 bases, with 13 bases left between them. CDR1 is SEHNR, CDR2 FQNEAQ, per germline (reference sequence). In DNA form, the CDR3 reads TGTGCCAGCAGCTTAGCGGCGCCGGGAGTAAATCAGCCCCAGCATTTT. Translating gives CASSLAAPGVNQPQHF. Combining the CDR3 with reference TRBV7-9 and TRBJ1-5 gives the whole variable domain DTGVSQNPRHKITKRGQNVTFRCDPISEHNRLYWYRQTLGQGPEFLTYFQNEAQLEKSRLLSDRFSAERPKGSFSTLEIQRTEQGDSAMYLCASSLAAPGVNQPQHFGDGTRLSIL.

This clonotype was detected ten times or more. This sequence joins TRBV29-1 and TRBJ2-7; D is possibly TRBD1 or TRBD2 (5 bases each). Trimming removed 4 bases from V and 7 bases from J, with 17 bases in between. The CDR3 is 13 residues long. Germline V lookup: CDR1 SQVTM, CDR2 ANQGSEA. The CDR3 sequence: CSVAWDGGGEQYF. CDR3 coding DNA: TGCAGCGTTGCGTGGGACGGCGGCGGGGAGCAGTACTTC.

This clonotype came up a few times. V gene TRBV7-2 combines with J gene TRBJ1-4; 11 bases line up with TRBD1. The CDR3 runs 17 residues. Germline-derived CDR1 and CDR2 are SGHTA and FQGNSA. The V gene end was trimmed by 2 bases and the J gene end by 0 bases; junction bases not matched to a gene: 2. The CDR3 here is CASSLRGQGATNEKLFF. The CDR3, as DNA: TGTGCCAGCAGCTTACGGGGACAGGGGGCAACTAATGAAAAACTGTTTTTT.

This clonotype was detected a few times. The chain employs TRBV19 and TRBJ1-5; TRBD1 matches 8 bases. The CDR3 contains 16 residues. The junction had 8 bases not matched to a gene; V was cut back by 7 bases and J by 0 bases. Germline CDR1 LNHDA, CDR2 SQIVND (reference sequence). CDR3 amino acids: CASTWTGSSSNQPQHF. CDR3 DNA: TGTGCCAGTACCTGGACAGGGAGCTCTAGCAATCAGCCCCAGCATTTT. Full variable domain (rest looked up from reference TRBV19 and TRBJ1-5): DGGITQSPKYLFRKEGQNVTLSCEQNLNHDAMYWYRQDPGQGLRLIYYSQIVNDFQKGDIAEGYSVSREKKESFPLTVTSAQKNPTAFYLCASTWTGSSSNQPQHFGDGTRLSIL.

This clonotype was counted many times. The junction does not match germline at one end; this may be a read error. This chain joins TRBV24-1 and TRBJ1-5; TRBD1 agrees at 7 bases. The CDR3 consists of 16 residues. Germline V lookup: CDR1 KGHDR, CDR2 SFDVKD. CDR3 protein: CASSPQDRYFNQPQHF. The DNA for the CDR3 is TGTGCCAGCAGTCCCCAGGACAGGTATTTCAATCAGCCCCAGCATTTT.

A few counts support this clonotype. The chain uses TRBV7-2 and TRBJ2-7; 7 bases are a match to TRBD1. The CDR3 is made up of 16 amino acids. CDR1 and CDR2 (germline): SGHTA, FQGNSA. The ends lost 4 bases at V and 1 base at J; junction bases unmatched: 10. Here the CDR3 DNA reads TGTGCCAGCAGCTCCTACAGGGGCGCCCCATCCTACGAGCAGTACTTC. As protein: CASSSYRGAPSYEQYF.

The V call is TRBV20-1, the J call TRBJ2-7; D not resolved. The ends were cut back, 3 bases at V and 3 bases at J, with 18 bases in the middle. Per germline, CDR1 DFQATT and CDR2 SNEGSKA (reference sequence). The CDR3 is made up of 15 amino acids. The CDR3 spells CSASRSAATYYEQYF. The CDR3 coding sequence is TGCAGTGCTAGTAGGTCGGCGGCAACCTACTACGAGCAGTACTTC.

This clonotype was observed a few times. The chain is built from TRBV19 and TRBJ2-2; 7 bases align to TRBD1. There are 15 residues in the CDR3. The germline V gene has CDR1 LNHDA and CDR2 SQIVND (reference sequence). With 5 bases clipped from V and 5 bases from J, the junction kept 8 bases outside the gene matches. The CDR3 spells CASSVWTGQTGELFF. DNA of the CDR3: TGTGCCAGTAGTGTTTGGACAGGTCAAACCGGGGAGCTGTTTTTT.

This clonotype has ten or more counts. This chain links TRBV29-1 with TRBJ1-1; D unclear. The CDR3 has 13 residues. From germline, CDR1 is SQVTM and CDR2 ANQGSEA. Trimming cost V 4 bases and J 0 bases, with 9 bases left between them. CDR3 sequence (DNA): TGCAGCGTTGCCTCGCAGATGAACACTGAAGCTTTCTTT. Its protein product is CSVASQMNTEAFF.

The genes are TRBV7-7 and TRBJ2-6; 8 positions match TRBD2. Trimming cost V 2 bases and J 0 bases; bases outside gene matches: 3. The CDR3 is 17 residues long. CDR1 is SSHAT and CDR2 is FNYEAQ in the germline V gene (reference sequence). In nucleotides, the CDR3 is TGTGCCAGCAGCTTAAGCGGGAGTACCTCTGGGGCCAACGTCCTGACTTTC. It encodes CASSLSGSTSGANVLTF.

In its sample, this clonotype was seen a few times. The CDR3 sequence is CASSLTLATSWVTQYF. In DNA, the CDR3 is TGTGCCAGCAGCTTAACCCTAGCGACATCCTGGGTGACCCAGTACTTC. This rearrangement joins TRBV7-2 to TRBJ2-5; possibly TRBD2 for D (6 bases). Germline V gene lookup returns CDR1 SGHTA and CDR2 FQGNSA. The CDR3 contains 16 residues. Trimming removed 2 bases from V and 7 bases from J, with 20 bases in between.

On this clonotype itself: A much larger clone differs from this one at a single base, so this may be a read error. The chain has TRBV7-8 and TRBJ1-2, with D unclear. CDR1 and CDR2 from the germline V gene are SGHVS and FQNEAQ. This CDR3 has 16 residues. As DNA, the CDR3 is TGTGCCAGCAGCTCTATGACGGCTCAGGACCGATATGGCCACACCTTC. It specifies CASSSMTAQDRYGHTF.

V gene TRBV7-6 combines with J gene TRBJ2-5, with D hard to call. CDR3 length: 15 residues. CDR1 SGHVS and CDR2 FNYEAQ come from the germline V gene. Between the trimmed V and J ends, which lost 1 base and 9 bases, there was a span of 18 bases. The CDR3 nucleotides are TGTGCCAGCAGCTTAGTGGCGGATAGCAATCAGCCCCAGTACTTC. It specifies CASSLVADSNQPQYF.

This clonotype was seen only a few times. This sequence joins TRBV2 and TRBJ2-7; TRBD1 matches at 7 bases. Germline-derived CDR1 and CDR2 are SNHLY and FYNNEI. This CDR3 spans 14 amino acids. V was clipped by 2 bases and J by 7 bases; unmatched bases: 8. CDR3 coding DNA: TGTGCCAGCAGTGAAAATGACAGGGCCTGGGAGCAGTACTTC. This sequence encodes CASSENDRAWEQYF.

This clonotype appeared a few times. The gene calls are TRBV7-2 and TRBJ2-7; no reliable D call. Trimming took off 5 bases at V and 1 base at J, with 12 bases between the two ends. The CDR3 sequence is 14 residues long. In germline, CDR1 is SGHTA, CDR2 FQGNSA. The CDR3 nucleotides read TGTGCCAGCAGCCAAACATCGAAGTCCTACGAGCAGTACTTC. This encodes CASSQTSKSYEQYF.

As to this clonotype: Being one base from a much bigger clone, this may be a read error. The gene calls are TRBV15 and TRBJ2-7; 9 bases are a match to TRBD2. V trimming: 3 bases; J trimming: 3 bases; junction bases outside the gene matches: 6. Germline V gene lookup returns CDR1 LNHNV and CDR2 YYDKDF (reference sequence). The CDR3 has 15 residues. For the CDR3, the DNA is TGTGCCACCAGCAGCGAAAGACTAGCGGTCTACGAGCAGTACTTC. Translating it yields CATSSERLAVYEQYF. Based on the CDR3 plus reference TRBV15 and TRBJ2-7, the full variable domain is DAMVIQNPRYQVTQFGKPVTLSCSQTLNHNVMYWYQQKSSQAPKLLFHYYDKDFNNEADTPDNFQSRRPNTSFCFLDIRSPGLGDTAMYLCATSSERLAVYEQYFGPGTRLTVT.

This clonotype was recorded a few times. J is TRBJ2-7 and V is TRBV20-1; the D gene is possibly TRBD2 (6 bases). This CDR3 has 15 residues. CDR1 is DFQATT and CDR2 is SNEGSKA in the germline V gene (reference sequence). Between the trimmed V and J ends, which lost 3 bases and 0 bases, there was a span of 15 bases. This CDR3 reads CSASSPGDLSYEQYF. In nucleotides, the CDR3 is TGCAGTGCTAGTTCTCCGGGGGATCTCTCCTACGAGCAGTACTTC.

The CDR3 here is CASSSPGQGVYGYTF. The CDR3 nucleotides read TGTGCCAGTAGTAGCCCGGGACAGGGCGTCTATGGCTACACCTTC. This chain uses TRBV10-3 with TRBJ1-2; the match to TRBD1 covers 9 bases. CDR1 and CDR2 from the germline V gene are ENHRY and SYGVKD. The junction had 13 bases not matched to a gene; V was cut back by 10 bases and J by 4 bases. The length of the CDR3 is 15 residues.

The chain uses TRBV25-1 and TRBJ2-3; D tentatively reads TRBD1 or TRBD2 (5 bases each). Germline CDR1 and CDR2: MGHDK and SYGVNS. The CDR3 extends over 14 amino acids. Trimming took off 1 base at V and 2 bases at J, with 7 bases between the two ends. Written as DNA, the CDR3 is TGTGCCAGCAGTGAATGGGGGACCACAGATACGCAGTATTTT. Amino acid sequence: CASSEWGTTDTQYF.

V is TRBV24-1 and J is TRBJ1-5; perhaps TRBD1 as D (5 bases). CDR3 length: 15 residues. The germline V gene encodes CDR1 KGHDR and CDR2 SFDVKD. Trimming took 4 bases from V and 11 from J, leaving 20 bases between them. The CDR3 DNA sequence: TGTGCCACCAGTGACCCCGGGACGGTCCAAGAGACCCAGCATTTT. Protein product: CATSDPGTVQETQHF.

V usage is TRBV24-1 and J usage is TRBJ1-5; 7 bases agree with TRBD1. This CDR3 comprises 14 residues. The germline V gene has CDR1 KGHDR and CDR2 SFDVKD. J gave up 6 bases and V 6 bases, and 7 bases lay outside the gene matches. The CDR3 sequence: CATSYDREFQPQHF. For the CDR3, the DNA is TGTGCCACCAGTTACGACAGGGAGTTTCAGCCCCAGCATTTT.

This clonotype was seen repeatedly, ten times or more. The chain employs TRBV10-3 and TRBJ1-2; D perhaps matches TRBD1 (5 bases). The CDR3 is made up of 13 amino acids. Germline V gives CDR1 ENHRY, CDR2 SYGVKD. V shed 4 bases and J shed 3 bases, with 9 bases lying between them. DNA for the CDR3: TGTGCCATCAGTGGTTCGGGGGACTATGGCTACACCTTC. Translation gives CAISGSGDYGYTF.